This T cell receptor (beta chain) was documented in a study of identical twins. This clonotype has at least ten counts. What it recognizes is unknown. This CDR3 contains 12 residues. Germline loops: CDR1 SGHTA, CDR2 FQGNSA. Trimming took off 5 bases at V and 4 bases at J, with 8 bases between the two ends. Study-level findings and limits: Possibly, invariant MAIT and iNKT cells partly confounded zero-insertion analyses. Within monozygotic twins, out-of-frame TCR alpha sharing was underestimated by the models.

Through template switching, a universal primer site was introduced, and the cDNA contained unique molecular identifiers. From the 5' RACE reads, TCRdb called clonotypes with MiXCR, one entry per CDR3 protein. The sample has approximately 1.8 million distinct CDR3 sequences; about 32% are singletons. The sequence came from a newborn girl in good health. The sample consisted of cord blood. This chain links TRBV7-2 with TRBJ1-2; D not resolved. CDR3: CASSPTSYGYTF. The CDR3 nucleotides read TGTGCCAGCAGCCCTACTTCCTATGGCTACACCTTC.